What follows describes a single T cell receptor beta chain. Per the authors' pipeline: Amplifying reference gene primers gave estimates of nucleated cell counts. Sequencing used immunoSEQ multiplex PCR; TCRdb keeps in-frame clones, though not all of them. V, J and clone size derive from that table, while D and trimming were established from the DNA sequence. The table records about 66,000 clones, roughly 88% of them present only once. This entry comes from a study of blood T cell repertoires in COVID-19. CDR3 length: 14 residues. V lost 5 bases and J 9 bases, leaving 19 bases between the germline ends. CDR1 is SGHVS, CDR2 FQNEAQ, per germline.

The specimen sequenced was peripheral blood. The chain recombines TRBV7-8 with TRBJ1-1; D remains unclear. This TCR came from a woman in her 70s with acute or convalescent COVID-19. CDR3 bases: TGTGCCAGCAGCCCCGGGGAGACCGCTCTTCAAGCTTTCTTT. It codes for CASSPGETALQAFF.